One and the same sample provided the 3 T cell receptor beta chains below, sequenced in a study of cytomegalovirus exposure and HLA in healthy donors. The PCR contained 60 Vbeta and 13 Jbeta primers. The protocol was immunoSEQ multiplex PCR, while the TCRdb copy is restricted to in-frame clones and leaves out a portion. Seen here are about 180,000 clones, around three quarters observed once, and the top ten hold 1%. Sequenced material: PBMCs. These TCRs come from a woman aged 45-65 years in good health and CMV-seropositive.

The V and J genes are TRBV5-4 and TRBJ1-1, with 10 bases lining up with TRBD1. Trimming cost V 5 bases and J 3 bases; bases outside gene matches: 4. The CDR3 consists of 14 residues. The germline CDR1 and CDR2 sequences are SGHNT and YYREEE (reference sequence). CDR3 nucleotides: TGTGCCAGCAGGGACAGGGGGGAGGACACTGAAGCTTTCTTT. The encoded protein is CASRDRGEDTEAFF.

V gene TRBV6-6 combines with J gene TRBJ1-5; 7 bases map to TRBD1. The CDR3 is 15 residues long. Germline CDR1 and CDR2: MNHNY and SVGAGI (reference sequence). The junction had 6 bases not matched to a gene; V was cut back by 0 bases and J by 7 bases. In DNA, the CDR3 is TGTGCCAGCAGTTACTCACGCACAGGGGAGCAGCCCCAGCATTTT. It is translated as CASSYSRTGEQPQHF.

This clone has just one count. V is TRBV18 and J is TRBJ1-6, with 8 bases identical to TRBD1. Germline-derived CDR1 and CDR2 are KGHSH and LQKENI. This CDR3 spans 15 amino acids. The ends lost 4 bases at V and 8 bases at J; junction bases unmatched: 7. This CDR3 reads CASSQWTGKDSPLHF. The CDR3 nucleotides are TGTGCCAGCTCACAGTGGACAGGGAAAGATTCACCCCTCCACTTT.